This entry features one TCR beta chain sequence. Its specificity is not known. One end of the junction does not line up with germline, which may come from a read error. The data were obtained in a study of identifying expanded T cells in peripheral blood. The CDR3 covers 16 residues. The germline V gene encodes CDR1 MDHEN and CDR2 SYDVKM. Using immunoSEQ multiplex PCR, the repertoire was profiled, and TCRdb retains in-frame clones only, with some absent. Of about 78,000 clones in the sample, approximately 84% were seen once. No infections or other immune events were documented during collection. The study, taken as a whole, reports: Approximately two-week clone count variance significantly increased as total template count grew. Technical replicates showed roughly 1.2 changed clones; approximately 2 weeks about 16.4; four weeks 19.

The receptor was derived from a person aged 18 to 69 in good health. The chain is built from TRBV28 and TRBJ2-3; tentative D call: TRBD2 (7 bases). The source material was blood. In DNA form, the CDR3 reads TGTGCCAGCAGTTCGGGACTACTGGGGGCCACACATACGCAGTATTTT. This gives the protein CASSSGLLGATHTQYF.